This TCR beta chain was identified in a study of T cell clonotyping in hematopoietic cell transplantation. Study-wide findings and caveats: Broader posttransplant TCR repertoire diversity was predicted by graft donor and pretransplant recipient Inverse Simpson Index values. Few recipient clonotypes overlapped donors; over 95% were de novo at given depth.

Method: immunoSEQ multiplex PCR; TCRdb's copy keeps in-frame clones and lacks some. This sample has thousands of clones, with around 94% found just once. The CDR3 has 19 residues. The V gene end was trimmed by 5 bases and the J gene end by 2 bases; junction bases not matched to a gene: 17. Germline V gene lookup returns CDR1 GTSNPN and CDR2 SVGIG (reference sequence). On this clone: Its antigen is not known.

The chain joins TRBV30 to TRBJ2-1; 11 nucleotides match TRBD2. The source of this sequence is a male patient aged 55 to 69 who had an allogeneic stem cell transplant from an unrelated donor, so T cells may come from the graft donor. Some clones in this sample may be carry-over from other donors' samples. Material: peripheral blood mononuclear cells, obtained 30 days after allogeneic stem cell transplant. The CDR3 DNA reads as TGTGCCTGGGGAAACGGGACTAGCGGAGGGGGGTGGCCCTACAATGAGCAGTTCTTC. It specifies CAWGNGTSGGGWPYNEQFF.